This record looks at one TCR beta chain sequence and its context. This specimen comes from a study of cytomegalovirus exposure and HLA in healthy donors. Amplification used 60 Vbeta primers and 13 Jbeta primers. Repertoires were generated with immunoSEQ multiplex PCR, while TCRdb's copy carries only in-frame clones and drops some. The sample spans tens of thousands of clones; the ten largest clones claim just over 15%. In germline, CDR1 is LNHDA, CDR2 SQIVND (reference sequence). The V and J ends lost 3 bases and 8 bases respectively, with 13 bases between them. The CDR3 is 13 amino acids. This chain joins TRBV19 and TRBJ1-1; possible D gene TRBD1, 5 bases. The sequence derives from a man aged 50-60 years in good health and CMV-seropositive. Sequences were obtained from PBMCs. The CDR3 bases are TGTGCCAGTAGTATTTGGCAGGGAGGCGAAGCTTTCTTT. Protein sequence: CASSIWQGGEAFF. Using reference TRBV19 and TRBJ1-1 for the parts outside the CDR3, the full variable domain is DGGITQSPKYLFRKEGQNVTLSCEQNLNHDAMYWYRQDPGQGLRLIYYSQIVNDFQKGDIAEGYSVSREKKESFPLTVTSAQKNPTAFYLCASSIWQGGEAFFGQGTRLTVV.